This T cell receptor (beta chain) was recovered during a study of control samples from healthy donors and cancer patients. The CDR3 consists of 18 residues. Losses at the gene ends were 2 bases for V and 5 bases for J; bases not matched to a gene: 14. Germline V gene lookup returns CDR1 MNHEY and CDR2 SVGEGT. Libraries were prepared by immunoSEQ multiplex PCR; TCRdb keeps only in-frame clonotypes and omits some of them. In the table there are 75,000 to 100,000 clones, almost 90% of which are singletons. The sequence was obtained from a young man in good health. The chain combines TRBV6-2 or TRBV6-3 with TRBJ2-1, with 8 bases fitting TRBD2. The source material was blood. CDR3 in amino acids: CASSYPRGRAGEDNEQFF. The CDR3 DNA sequence: TGTGCCAGCAGTTACCCCAGAGGGCGAGCGGGAGAGGACAATGAGCAGTTCTTC.